A selection of T cell receptor beta chains follows, all from one sample in a study of T cell repertoires in cytomegalovirus infection. Using its own MiXCR run on the reads, TCRdb lists one record per CDR3 protein. The data hold a few hundred thousand distinct CDR3 sequences, with 40% observed a single time. These receptors' targets are unknown. Here the sequenced sample was cultured PBMCs, taken from culture after CMV antigen stimulation. These receptors originate from a human donor in good health (CMV status not recorded). Some clones in this sample may be carry-over from other donors' samples. Both conserved end residues are part of each CDR3. The order of the fields is J gene, D gene, V gene, clone size, CDR3 DNA, CDR3 protein. D genes are given only for firm matches. Only part of the rows carry a size: once, few, many, or a class if the clone is expanded.

J gene: TRBJ1-2
D gene: TRBD1
V gene: TRBV7-9
clone size: few
CDR3 DNA: TGTGCCAGCAGCTTGGACAGGGTCGGCTACACCTTC
CDR3 protein: CASSLDRVGYTF

J gene: TRBJ1-3
D gene: .
V gene: TRBV6-5
clone size: .
CDR3 DNA: TGTGCCAGCACCCGGGCGGGCCAGGCTGGAAACACCATATATTTT
CDR3 protein: CASTRAGQAGNTIYF

J gene: TRBJ2-7
D gene: TRBD2
V gene: TRBV7-9
clone size: .
CDR3 DNA: TGTGCCAGCAGCTTAGTTGGACTAGCGGGCTACGAGCAGTACTTC
CDR3 protein: CASSLVGLAGYEQYF

J gene: TRBJ2-1
D gene: TRBD1
V gene: TRBV5-4
clone size: few
CDR3 DNA: TGTGCCAGCAGCAAAAAGGGACAGGGCGCGACCAATGAGCAGTTCTTC
CDR3 protein: CASSKKGQGATNEQFF

J gene: TRBJ1-5
D gene: .
V gene: TRBV12-3/TRBV12-4
clone size: few
CDR3 DNA: TGTGCCAGCAGTTCCCCCGGCCTGTGGGGTCAGCCCCAGCATTTT
CDR3 protein: CASSSPGLWGQPQHF

J gene: TRBJ2-4
D gene: TRBD2
V gene: TRBV6-5
clone size: few
CDR3 DNA: TGTGCCAGCAGCCCCTACTGGACTCGCCCGGGGGGGGGAAACATTCAGTACTTC
CDR3 protein: CASSPYWTRPGGGNIQYF

J gene: TRBJ2-5
D gene: TRBD2
V gene: TRBV2
clone size: .
CDR3 DNA: TGTGCCAGCAGCGCGGGACGGGAGGGGGAGACCCAGTACTTC
CDR3 protein: CASSAGREGETQYF

J gene: TRBJ1-3
D gene: .
V gene: TRBV18
clone size: .
CDR3 DNA: TGTGCCAGCTCACCACCGGTCCGAGGAAACACCATATATTTT
CDR3 protein: CASSPPVRGNTIYF

J gene: TRBJ2-5
D gene: .
V gene: TRBV20-1
clone size: many
CDR3 DNA: TGCAGTGCTGGAGACGGACAAAACGGGAAGACCCAGTACTTC
CDR3 protein: CSAGDGQNGKTQYF

J gene: TRBJ2-7
D gene: TRBD1
V gene: TRBV18
clone size: .
CDR3 DNA: TGTGCCAGCTCAACGACAGGGTTCGACTACGAGCAGTACTTC
CDR3 protein: CASSTTGFDYEQYF

J gene: TRBJ1-1
D gene: .
V gene: TRBV6-5
clone size: few
CDR3 DNA: TGTGCCAGCACCACCGGGGACCTGAACACTGAAGCTTTCTTT
CDR3 protein: CASTTGDLNTEAFF

J gene: TRBJ1-3
D gene: .
V gene: TRBV12-3/TRBV12-4
clone size: .
CDR3 DNA: TGTGCCAGCAGTTTAAGGGGGGAGAACACCATATATTTT
CDR3 protein: CASSLRGENTIYF

J gene: TRBJ2-5
D gene: TRBD2
V gene: TRBV7-2
clone size: few
CDR3 DNA: TGTGCCAGCAGCCCCCCCAGCGGGGGGTACCAAGAGACCCAGTACTTC
CDR3 protein: CASSPPSGGYQETQYF

J gene: TRBJ1-1
D gene: .
V gene: TRBV7-2
clone size: .
CDR3 DNA: TGTGCCAGCAGCCCCCAGGGCGGTAGCACTGAAGCTTTCTTT
CDR3 protein: CASSPQGGSTEAFF

J gene: TRBJ2-7
D gene: TRBD1
V gene: TRBV7-2
clone size: many
CDR3 DNA: TGTGCCAGCAGCCCCGGGACAGACTACGAGCAGTACTTC
CDR3 protein: CASSPGTDYEQYF

J gene: TRBJ2-7
D gene: .
V gene: TRBV12-3/TRBV12-4
clone size: .
CDR3 DNA: TGTGCCAGCAGTGCGCAAGGGACCTACGAGCAGTACTTC
CDR3 protein: CASSAQGTYEQYF

J gene: TRBJ1-2
D gene: .
V gene: TRBV20-1
clone size: .
CDR3 DNA: TGCAGTGCTAGGCAGGGGCAAGATGGCTACACCTTC
CDR3 protein: CSARQGQDGYTF

J gene: TRBJ1-3
D gene: .
V gene: TRBV27
clone size: few
CDR3 DNA: TGTGCCAGCAGTCTCCTCGGGGGCCTCTCTGGAAACACCATATATTTT
CDR3 protein: CASSLLGGLSGNTIYF

J gene: TRBJ2-1
D gene: .
V gene: TRBV11-3
clone size: .
CDR3 DNA: TGTGCCAGCAGCTTAGGGTTCTCCTACAATGAGCAGTTCTTC
CDR3 protein: CASSLGFSYNEQFF

J gene: TRBJ1-1
D gene: .
V gene: TRBV7-9
clone size: .
CDR3 DNA: TGTGCCAGCAGCGTCGAGACAGGCTCCGAAGCTTTCTTT
CDR3 protein: CASSVETGSEAFF

J gene: TRBJ1-1
D gene: .
V gene: TRBV7-2
clone size: many
CDR3 DNA: TGTGCCAGCAGCTTATATGTGATCAGGGCTGGCACTGAAGCTTTCTTT
CDR3 protein: CASSLYVIRAGTEAFF

J gene: TRBJ2-5
D gene: TRBD2
V gene: TRBV5-1
clone size: .
CDR3 DNA: TGCGCCAGCAGCTTCGGCGGGAGCCCCCAAGAGACCCAGTACTTC
CDR3 protein: CASSFGGSPQETQYF

J gene: TRBJ2-7
D gene: TRBD2
V gene: TRBV20-1
clone size: once
CDR3 DNA: TGCAGTGCTAGCCAACCCCTGGGGACTAGCGGGGGTGACGAGCAGTACTTC
CDR3 protein: CSASQPLGTSGGDEQYF

J gene: TRBJ2-5
D gene: .
V gene: TRBV7-6
clone size: .
CDR3 DNA: TGTGCCAGCAGCCCCCGCCCATCTGAGACCCAGTACTTC
CDR3 protein: CASSPRPSETQYF

J gene: TRBJ2-7
D gene: .
V gene: TRBV28
clone size: many
CDR3 DNA: TGTGCCAGCAGTTTGGGCCAGTACGAGCAGTACTTC
CDR3 protein: CASSLGQYEQYF

J gene: TRBJ2-5
D gene: TRBD1
V gene: TRBV27
clone size: few
CDR3 DNA: TGTGCCAGCAGTCGACAGGGGAGACAAGAGACCCAGTACTTC
CDR3 protein: CASSRQGRQETQYF

J gene: TRBJ1-5
D gene: .
V gene: TRBV7-8
clone size: many
CDR3 DNA: TGTGCCAGCAGCATTATATTAGGGGGCAATCAGCCCCAGCATTTT
CDR3 protein: CASSIILGGNQPQHF

J gene: TRBJ1-1
D gene: .
V gene: TRBV3-1
clone size: .
CDR3 DNA: TGTGCCAGCAGCCAAGAGGGCGAGACTGAAGCTTTCTTT
CDR3 protein: CASSQEGETEAFF

J gene: TRBJ1-5
D gene: TRBD1
V gene: TRBV28
clone size: .
CDR3 DNA: TGTGCCAGCAGTTTTCCTCAGGACAGGGGACAGCCCCAGCATTTT
CDR3 protein: CASSFPQDRGQPQHF

J gene: TRBJ2-1
D gene: TRBD2
V gene: TRBV6-1
clone size: few
CDR3 DNA: TGTGCCAGCCAAGAGCGGGGGGTGGTCGATGAGCAGTTCTTC
CDR3 protein: CASQERGVVDEQFF

J gene: TRBJ2-7
D gene: .
V gene: TRBV15
clone size: .
CDR3 DNA: TGTGCCACCAGCCTACGGAGCGGAATTGCCTACGAGCAGTACTTC
CDR3 protein: CATSLRSGIAYEQYF

J gene: TRBJ2-4
D gene: TRBD2
V gene: TRBV7-2
clone size: .
CDR3 DNA: TGTGCCAGCTCAGCGGGGGCCGCCAAAAACATTCAGTACTTC
CDR3 protein: CASSAGAAKNIQYF

J gene: TRBJ2-5
D gene: .
V gene: TRBV7-8
clone size: few
CDR3 DNA: TGTGCCAGCCTAAGGGTGGGTGGGATTGAGACCCAGTACTTC
CDR3 protein: CASLRVGGIETQYF

J gene: TRBJ2-5
D gene: .
V gene: TRBV19
clone size: once
CDR3 DNA: TGTGCCAGTAGCCCCGGACCTACGTACCAAGAGACCCAGTACTTC
CDR3 protein: CASSPGPTYQETQYF